These 30 T cell receptor beta chains share one sample of origin, sequenced in a study of T-cell memory formation after mild COVID-19. TCRdb analysed the 5' RACE reads with MiXCR anew, one entry per CDR3 protein. The data hold fewer than 600,000 distinct CDR3 sequences, with roughly 20% observed a single time. The sequencing sample was made of PBMCs or a T cell subset sorted from them (not recorded which). The receptors here all came from an adult woman who had mild COVID-19 (a few samples of this study predate the infection). Cell type and time point are not known.

V usage is TRBV6-5 and J usage is TRBJ2-2, with 9 bases lining up with TRBD2. CDR1 MNHEY and CDR2 SVGAGI come from the germline V gene. V lost 6 bases, J lost 5 bases, and 13 bases stayed unmatched. The length of the CDR3 is 17 residues. CDR3 bases: TGTGCCAGCAGCCCCCTACTAGCGGGCTCGTCAACCGGGGAGCTGTTTTTT. The encoded protein is CASSPLLAGSSTGELFF.

This clonotype occurred many times. The V gene is TRBV7-2, the J gene TRBJ2-5; 8 nucleotides match TRBD1. J was trimmed by 5 bases and V by 3 bases; bases with no gene match: 8. CDR3 length: 15 residues. Per germline, CDR1 SGHTA and CDR2 FQGNSA. CDR3 residues: CASSLRQGLVETQYF. CDR3 sequence (DNA): TGTGCCAGCAGCTTGCGACAGGGGTTGGTGGAGACCCAGTACTTC.

This clonotype has at least ten counts. CDR3 region: CASSLGGTNQPQHF. The CDR3 DNA is TGCGCCAGCAGCTTAGGGGGTACCAATCAGCCCCAGCATTTT. The V gene is TRBV5-1, the J gene TRBJ1-5; perhaps TRBD1 as D (6 bases). V shed 2 bases and J shed 3 bases, with 9 bases lying between them. This CDR3 has 14 amino acids. CDR1 and CDR2 from the germline V gene are SGHRS and YFSETQ.

This clonotype was observed a handful of times. The V call is TRBV29-1, the J call TRBJ2-7; D is uncertain. V was trimmed by 7 bases and J by 2 bases, leaving 15 bases between them. The CDR3 sequence is 13 residues long. Germline V gene sequence: CDR1 SQVTM, CDR2 ANQGSEA. This chain's CDR3 is CSAPVPPTYEQYF. The CDR3 coding sequence is TGCAGCGCGCCGGTACCGCCTACCTACGAGCAGTACTTC.

The chain has TRBV24-1 and TRBJ2-1; a weak D match, TRBD2 (7 bases). This CDR3 is 15 amino acids long. V lost 4 bases to trimming and J lost 6 bases, with 15 bases between them. Germline CDR1 is KGHDR and CDR2 is SFDVKD. The CDR3 DNA follows: TGTGCCACCAGTGACCCGGGGGGCTCCGGCAATGAGCAGTTCTTC. Translated, it gives CATSDPGGSGNEQFF.

The chain couples TRBV7-8 to TRBJ1-3; perhaps TRBD1 as D (6 bases). The germline gives CDR1 SGHVS, CDR2 FQNEAQ. The CDR3 contains 16 residues. V was cut by 1 base and J by 3 bases, with 13 bases left in between. CDR3 sequence: CASSLVGGLSGNTIYF. Here the CDR3 DNA reads TGTGCCAGCAGCTTAGTCGGGGGCCTGAGTGGAAACACCATATATTTT.

This clonotype was found a few times. V usage is TRBV19 and J usage is TRBJ2-7, with D tentatively TRBD1 (5 bases). CDR1 is LNHDA, CDR2 SQIVND, per germline (reference sequence). The CDR3 is 13 residues long. Trimming took off 2 bases at V and 3 bases at J, with 8 bases between the two ends. CDR3: CASSINRIYEQYF. The CDR3 DNA follows: TGTGCCAGTAGTATAAACAGGATCTACGAGCAGTACTTC. The complete variable domain, with remaining parts taken from reference TRBV19 and TRBJ2-7, reads DGGITQSPKYLFRKEGQNVTLSCEQNLNHDAMYWYRQDPGQGLRLIYYSQIVNDFQKGDIAEGYSVSREKKESFPLTVTSAQKNPTAFYLCASSINRIYEQYFGPGTRLTVT.

The sample holds a few counts of this clonotype. The chain combines TRBV7-9 with TRBJ1-5; the D is unclear. The CDR3 loop spans 16 amino acids. Germline V gene data show CDR1 as SEHNR and CDR2 as FQNEAQ (reference sequence). Trimming pared 4 bases from V and 1 base from J, leaving 14 bases between. CDR3 sequence: CASSSLSGGSNQPQHF. Written as DNA, the CDR3 is TGTGCCAGCAGCTCTCTTTCGGGTGGGAGCAATCAGCCCCAGCATTTT. Complete variable domain (other parts from reference TRBV7-9 and TRBJ1-5): DTGVSQNPRHKITKRGQNVTFRCDPISEHNRLYWYRQTLGQGPEFLTYFQNEAQLEKSRLLSDRFSAERPKGSFSTLEIQRTEQGDSAMYLCASSSLSGGSNQPQHFGDGTRLSIL.

This clonotype was recorded a few times. V gene TRBV13 combines with J gene TRBJ1-2, with 8 bases identical to TRBD1. This CDR3 comprises 14 residues. The junction had 7 bases not matched to a gene; V was cut back by 4 bases and J by 6 bases. Germline CDR1 and CDR2: PRHDT and FYEKMQ (reference sequence). The CDR3 sequence is CASSSLTGDHGYTF. Written as DNA, the CDR3 is TGTGCCAGCAGCTCCTTGACAGGGGACCATGGCTACACCTTC.

The chain combines TRBV5-1 with TRBJ2-2; D not certain. Germline lookup yields CDR1 SGHRS and CDR2 YFSETQ. This CDR3 is built from 15 residues. V shed 4 bases and J shed 3 bases, with 13 bases lying between them. This chain's CDR3 is CASSQSSLDTGELFF. CDR3 DNA: TGCGCCAGCAGCCAAAGCTCCTTGGACACCGGGGAGCTGTTTTTT.

This clonotype occurred a few times. The CDR3 carries no conserved terminal phenylalanine or tryptophan, so it likely arises from a read error. The chain uses TRBV6-1 and TRBJ2-1, with a weak D call TRBD1 (6 bases). CDR3 length: 16 residues. The V gene lost 4 bases and the J gene lost 5 bases, with 18 bases spanning the gap. From germline, CDR1 is MNHNS and CDR2 SASEGT. CDR3 protein: CASSAKRRDIHNEQFL. CDR3 DNA: TGTGCCAGCAGTGCTAAACGCCGGGACATTCACAATGAGCAGTTCTTA.

This chain connects TRBV23-1 to TRBJ2-6; 9 bases agree with TRBD1. TRBV23-1 is given ORF status, its function remaining uncertain. The CDR3 has 19 amino acids. V trimming: 3 bases; J trimming: 5 bases; junction bases outside the gene matches: 14. In DNA, the CDR3 is TGCGCCAGCAGTCACTACCGGGACAGGGATCTCTGGAGGGCCAACGTCCTGACTTTC. Translating it yields CASSHYRDRDLWRANVLTF.

The rearrangement uses TRBV27 and TRBJ2-1; a weak D match, TRBD1 (5 bases). V dropped 5 bases and J dropped 0 bases, with 8 bases sitting between them. The CDR3 spans 14 residues. In germline, CDR1 is MNHEY, CDR2 SMNVEV (reference sequence). CDR3 DNA sequence: TGTGCCAGCAGTCTACAGGACTCCTACAATGAGCAGTTCTTC. Its protein product is CASSLQDSYNEQFF.

This CDR3 reads CASLGWDTEAFF. CDR3 in DNA: TGTGCCAGCTTGGGGTGGGACACTGAAGCTTTCTTT. The rearrangement joins TRBV4-2 to TRBJ1-1; no definite D call. The CDR3 spans 12 residues. Germline V CDR1 and CDR2: LGHNA, YNFKEQ. Trimming took off 8 bases at V and 3 bases at J, with 10 bases between the two ends.

The CDR3 DNA reads as TGTGCCAGCAGTCACCCCGGGACTAGCGGACGCCAGAGCTCCTACAATGAGCAGTTCTTC. Translation gives CASSHPGTSGRQSSYNEQFF. The chain links TRBV25-1 to TRBJ2-1; 11 bases are a match to TRBD2. Germline values: CDR1 MGHDK, CDR2 SYGVNS. The CDR3 extends over 20 amino acids. V was clipped by 5 bases and J by 0 bases; unmatched bases: 15.

Many counts were recorded for this clonotype. The V gene is TRBV7-2, the J gene TRBJ2-7; 15 nucleotides agree with TRBD2. This CDR3 has 18 residues. Trimming took 5 bases from V and 2 from J; bases not matched to a gene: 10. Germline CDR1 SGHTA, CDR2 FQGNSA. The CDR3 region is CASSPDGTSGRHPYEQYF. The CDR3 DNA is TGTGCCAGCAGCCCTGACGGGACTAGCGGGAGGCATCCCTACGAGCAGTACTTC.

The rearrangement uses TRBV9 and TRBJ1-5, with TRBD1 matching 10 bases. V shed 3 bases, J shed 0 bases, and the junction held 3 bases outside the gene matches. Germline V CDR1 and CDR2: SGDLS, YYNGEE. The CDR3 spans 16 residues. The CDR3 DNA reads as TGTGCCAGCAGCGCCGGGACAGGGGATAGCAATCAGCCCCAGCATTTT. Translation gives CASSAGTGDSNQPQHF.

A few counts support this clonotype. V and J are TRBV12-3 or TRBV12-4 and TRBJ2-1; D is unclear. Trimming left V 1 base short and J 8 bases short, with 9 bases between. The CDR3 has 13 residues. In DNA form, the CDR3 reads TGTGCCAGCAGTTTAGGATTTCAGGATGAGCAGTTCTTC. Translated, it gives CASSLGFQDEQFF.

The rearrangement uses TRBV20-1 and TRBJ2-3; D tentatively reads TRBD1 or TRBD2 (5 bases each). There are 11 residues in the CDR3. Looked up from germline, CDR1 is DFQATT and CDR2 is SNEGSKA (reference sequence). The ends were cut back, 4 bases at V and 8 bases at J, with 10 bases in the middle. As DNA, the CDR3 is TGCAGTGCTACACGGGACCCTACGCAGTATTTT. It encodes CSATRDPTQYF.

The V and J genes are TRBV10-2 and TRBJ2-2; 10 nucleotides line up with TRBD2. Germline V gene data show CDR1 as WSHSY and CDR2 as SAAADI. V lost 0 bases to trimming and J lost 7 bases; unmatched junction nucleotides: 5. This CDR3 has 16 residues. The CDR3 here is CASSESTSGIGGELFF. The CDR3 DNA reads TGCGCCAGCAGTGAGTCAACTAGCGGGATAGGCGGGGAGCTGTTTTTT.

This clonotype has a handful of counts. The CDR3 DNA is TGTGCCACCAGGGACAGGGGGGGCACAGATACGCAGTATTTT. This encodes CATRDRGGTDTQYF. The chain carries TRBV24-1 and TRBJ2-3, with TRBD1 matching 10 bases. CDR3 length: 14 amino acids. The trim removed 7 bases at V and 1 base at J, leaving 1 base unmatched. Germline V CDR1 and CDR2: KGHDR, SFDVKD.

This clonotype was counted only a few times. CDR3 nucleotides: TGCGCCAGCAGCCAAGAACCTAGGACTTTTAGGAATTCACCCCTCCACTTT. This translates into CASSQEPRTFRNSPLHF. V and J are TRBV4-3 and TRBJ1-6; no reliable D call. The germline V gene encodes CDR1 LGHNA and CDR2 YSLEER. CDR3 length: 17 residues. Trimming removed 0 bases from V and 7 bases from J, with 16 bases in between.

The V call is TRBV6-5, the J call TRBJ2-1, with TRBD2 identical over 9 bases. The CDR3 consists of 13 residues. After removal of 11 bases from V and 9 bases from J, the junction contained 11 bases not matched to a gene. Germline values: CDR1 MNHEY, CDR2 SVGAGI. The CDR3 DNA is TGTGCCGGAGCTAGCGCGGGGGGGCTTGAGCAGTTCTTC. Translating it yields CAGASAGGLEQFF.

Only a few counts were recorded for this clonotype. The genes are TRBV6-5 and TRBJ1-1, with 7 bases lining up with TRBD1. CDR3 length: 12 residues. V dropped 6 bases and J dropped 9; count of bases not matched to a gene: 7. Germline V gene data show CDR1 as MNHEY and CDR2 as SVGAGI. The CDR3 here is CASRPYRGKAFF. The DNA for the CDR3 is TGTGCCAGCAGACCCTACAGGGGTAAAGCTTTCTTT.

A few counts support this clonotype. The genes are TRBV6-5 and TRBJ1-2; D ambiguous. Germline V lookup: CDR1 MNHEY, CDR2 SVGAGI. V shed 0 bases and J shed 2 bases, with 10 bases lying between them. The CDR3 totals 15 residues. CDR3 residues: CASSYSNWGNYGYTF. The CDR3 DNA reads as TGTGCCAGCAGTTACTCGAACTGGGGAAACTATGGCTACACCTTC.

This clonotype appeared a single time. The chain is built from TRBV5-5 and TRBJ1-2; D is undetermined. CDR3 length equals 20 residues. Trimming left V 0 bases short and J 1 base short, with 25 bases between. Germline lookup yields CDR1 SGHKS and CDR2 YYEKEE (reference sequence). The CDR3 region has the DNA TGTGCCAGCAGCTTGGCCAGTTTGTTAGAGGGAACGGACCTTAACTATGGCTACACCTTC. It is translated as CASSLASLLEGTDLNYGYTF. Full variable domain (missing parts from reference TRBV5-5 and TRBJ1-2): DAGVTQSPTHLIKTRGQQVTLRCSPISGHKSVSWYQQVLGQGPQFIFQYYEKEERGRGNFPDRFSARQFPNYSSELNVNALLLGDSALYLCASSLASLLEGTDLNYGYTFGSGTRLTVV.

The chain combines TRBV2 with TRBJ1-3, with no clear D. Trimming stripped 10 bases from V and 0 bases from J, with 13 bases between. Germline V gene lookup returns CDR1 SNHLY and CDR2 FYNNEI. The CDR3 is 14 amino acids. In DNA, the CDR3 is TGTGCCACCTCAGGTGGGAACTCTGGAAACACCATATATTTT. Protein sequence: CATSGGNSGNTIYF.

The chain combines TRBV3-1 with TRBJ2-3; tentatively, D is TRBD1 or TRBD2 (7 bases each). Germline V gene data show CDR1 as LGHDT and CDR2 as YNNKEL (reference sequence). Trimming removed 4 bases at V and 0 bases at J, with 17 bases between. CDR3 length equals 17 residues. In DNA form, the CDR3 reads TGTGCCAGCAGCCCCCAGGGGGGGACCACTAGCACAGATACGCAGTATTTT. Translated: CASSPQGGTTSTDTQYF.

V and J are TRBV20-1 and TRBJ1-1, with 12 bases matching TRBD1. The CDR3 consists of 16 residues. CDR1 is DFQATT, CDR2 SNEGSKA, per germline (reference sequence). Trimming cost V 2 bases and J 6 bases; bases outside gene matches: 10. The CDR3 sequence: CSARTRDRGRRAEAFF. DNA of the CDR3: TGCAGTGCTAGAACGCGGGACAGGGGGCGTCGCGCTGAAGCTTTCTTT.

This clonotype was seen only a few times. The chain employs TRBV7-2 and TRBJ2-3; 15 nucleotides match TRBD2. This CDR3 has 16 residues. Germline values: CDR1 SGHTA, CDR2 FQGNSA. V dropped 5 bases and J dropped 9; count of bases not matched to a gene: 9. In DNA form, the CDR3 reads TGTGCCAGCAGCCCCCGGACTAGCGGGAGGGCCGGCACGCAGTATTTT. This sequence encodes CASSPRTSGRAGTQYF.